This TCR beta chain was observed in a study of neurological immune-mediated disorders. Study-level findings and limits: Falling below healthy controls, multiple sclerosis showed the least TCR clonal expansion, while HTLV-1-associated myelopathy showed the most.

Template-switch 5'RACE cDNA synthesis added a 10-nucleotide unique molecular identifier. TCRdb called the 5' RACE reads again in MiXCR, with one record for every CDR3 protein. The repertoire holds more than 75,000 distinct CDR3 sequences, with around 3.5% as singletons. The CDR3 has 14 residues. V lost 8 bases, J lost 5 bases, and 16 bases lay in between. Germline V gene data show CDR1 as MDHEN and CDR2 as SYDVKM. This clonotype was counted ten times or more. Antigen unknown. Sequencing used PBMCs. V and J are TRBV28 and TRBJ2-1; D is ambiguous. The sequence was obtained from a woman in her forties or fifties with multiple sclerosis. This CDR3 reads CASAPLSFHNEQFF. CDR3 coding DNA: TGTGCCAGCGCCCCCCTCAGTTTCCACAATGAGCAGTTCTTC. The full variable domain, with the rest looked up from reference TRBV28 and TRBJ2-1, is DVKVTQSSRYLVKRTGEKVFLECVQDMDHENMFWYRQDPGLGLRLIYFSYDVKMKEKGDIPEGYSVSREKKERFSLILESASTNQTSMYLCASAPLSFHNEQFFGPGTRLTVL.